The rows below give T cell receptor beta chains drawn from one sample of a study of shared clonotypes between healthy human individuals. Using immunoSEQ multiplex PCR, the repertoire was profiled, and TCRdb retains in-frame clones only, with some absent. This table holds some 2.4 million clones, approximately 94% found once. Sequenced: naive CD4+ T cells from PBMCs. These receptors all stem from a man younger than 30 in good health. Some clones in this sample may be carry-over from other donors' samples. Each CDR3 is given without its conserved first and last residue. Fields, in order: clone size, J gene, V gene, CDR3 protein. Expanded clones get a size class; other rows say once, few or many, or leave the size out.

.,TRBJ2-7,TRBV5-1,ASSLSGTPSYEQY
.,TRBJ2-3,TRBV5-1,ASGTSGSDTQY
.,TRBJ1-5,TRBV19,ASNFRGGSNQPQH
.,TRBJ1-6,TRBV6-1,ASSEAPGNSPLH
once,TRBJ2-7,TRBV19,ASSPGYRDYYYEQY
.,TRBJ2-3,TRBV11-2,ASSCIPGQATDTQY
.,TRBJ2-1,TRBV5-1,ASSRTYNEQF
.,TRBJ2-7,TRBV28,ASSLPVPLKDRGILETYEQY
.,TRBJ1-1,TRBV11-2,ASSLNGVGRFSSTEAF
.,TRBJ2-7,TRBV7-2,ASSPSRLGYEQY
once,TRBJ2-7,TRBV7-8,ASSRSTGAEQY
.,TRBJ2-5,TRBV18,ASSPPGAETQY
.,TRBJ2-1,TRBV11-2,ASSTGTLSYNEQF
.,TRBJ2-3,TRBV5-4,ASSLPTQMPY
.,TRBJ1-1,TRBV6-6,ASQGGGAWNTEAF
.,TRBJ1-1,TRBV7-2,ASSPRPANTEAF
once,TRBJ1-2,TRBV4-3,ASSPTGFDGYT
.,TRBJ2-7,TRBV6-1,ASSVVTYSYEQY
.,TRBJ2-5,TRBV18,ASSPSRKKTQY
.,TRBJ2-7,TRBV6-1,ASSEAGASSYEQY
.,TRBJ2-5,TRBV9,ASSGRQGIGETQY
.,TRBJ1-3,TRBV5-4,ASSLYREDTIY
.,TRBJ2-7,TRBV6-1,ASRAGGRREQY
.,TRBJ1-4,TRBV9,ASSSQGRREKLF
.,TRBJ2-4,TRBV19,ASKGRGNIQY
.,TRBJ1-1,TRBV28,ASSFSPSKTGGNTEAF
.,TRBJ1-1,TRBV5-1,ASRTGAPRENTEAF
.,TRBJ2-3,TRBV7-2,ASSLHSAGGGPDTQY
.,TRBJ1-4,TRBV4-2,ASSLRRAVDATNEKLF
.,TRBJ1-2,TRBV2,ASSAQGYYGYT
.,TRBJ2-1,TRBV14,ASSQAGGRMDNEQF
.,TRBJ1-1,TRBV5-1,ASSLDPGKSNEAF
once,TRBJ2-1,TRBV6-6,ASSYDSYLNNEQF
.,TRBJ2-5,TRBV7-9,ASSHKLPRTETQY
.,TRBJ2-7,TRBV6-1,ASYGTSGYEQY
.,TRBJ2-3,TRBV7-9,ASSEGTSVITDTQY
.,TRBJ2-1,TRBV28,ASSNSGSSYNEQF
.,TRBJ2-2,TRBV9,ASSVGTRVTGELF
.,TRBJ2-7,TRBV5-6,ASSLRTGGYEQY